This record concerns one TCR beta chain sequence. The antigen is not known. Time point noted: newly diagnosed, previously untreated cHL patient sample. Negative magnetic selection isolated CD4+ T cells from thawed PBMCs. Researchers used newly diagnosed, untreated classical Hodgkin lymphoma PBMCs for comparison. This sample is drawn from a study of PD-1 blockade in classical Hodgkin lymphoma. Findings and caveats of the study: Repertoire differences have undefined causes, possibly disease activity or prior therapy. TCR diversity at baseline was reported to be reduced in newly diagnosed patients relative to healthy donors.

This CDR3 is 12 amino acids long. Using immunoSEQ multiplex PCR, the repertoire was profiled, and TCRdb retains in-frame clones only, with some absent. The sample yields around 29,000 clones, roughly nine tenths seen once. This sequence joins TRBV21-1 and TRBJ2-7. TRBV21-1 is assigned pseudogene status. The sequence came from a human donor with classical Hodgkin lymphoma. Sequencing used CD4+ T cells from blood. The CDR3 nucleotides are TGTGCCAGCAGTCAATATCGCCACGAGCAGTACTTC. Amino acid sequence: CASSQYRHEQYF.